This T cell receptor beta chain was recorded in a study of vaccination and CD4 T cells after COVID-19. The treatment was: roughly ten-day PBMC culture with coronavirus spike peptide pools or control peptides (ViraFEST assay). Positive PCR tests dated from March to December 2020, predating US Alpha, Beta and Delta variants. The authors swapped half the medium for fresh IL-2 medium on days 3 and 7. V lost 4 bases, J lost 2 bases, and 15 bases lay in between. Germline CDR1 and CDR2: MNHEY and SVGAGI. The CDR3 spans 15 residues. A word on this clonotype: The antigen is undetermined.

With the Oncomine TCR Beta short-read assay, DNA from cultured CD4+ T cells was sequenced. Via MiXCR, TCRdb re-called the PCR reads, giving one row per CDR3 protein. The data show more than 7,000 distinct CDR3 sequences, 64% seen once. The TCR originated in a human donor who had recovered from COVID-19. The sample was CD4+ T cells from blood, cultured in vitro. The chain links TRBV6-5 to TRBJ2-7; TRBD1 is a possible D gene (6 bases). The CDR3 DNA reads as TGTGCCAGCAGTTTCTACAGGGCTATCACCTACGAGCAGTACTTC. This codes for CASSFYRAITYEQYF.